The 25 T cell receptor beta chains below were found in one sample sequenced in a study of cytomegalovirus exposure and HLA in healthy donors (dated by TCRdb to the late 2010s). Libraries came from the immunoSEQ multiplex PCR assay. For the multiplex PCR, a mixture combining 60 forward primers for TCR Vbeta segments and 13 reverse primers for TCR Jbeta segments was used. This immuneACCESS table, as held by TCRdb, lists in-frame sequences with V and J called but not all clones. Of the missing ones, under half trace to an unresolved V gene in checked studies; the others have no known cause. The sample table records tens of thousands of clones; around 80% of these occur just once. The ten largest clones capture approximately 1.1% of the sample. The sample was PBMCs. The receptors were gathered from a male donor in good health and CMV-seronegative.

The chain recombines TRBV5-4 with TRBJ2-5; D unresolved. CDR3 size: 11 residues. With 5 bases removed from V and 4 bases from J, the gap between germline ends came to 6 bases. CDR1 SGHNT and CDR2 YYREEE come from the germline V gene (reference sequence). CDR3 sequence (DNA): TGTGCCAGCAGTCACGGAGAGACCCAGTACTTC. Protein product: CASSHGETQYF. Variable domain in full (rest from reference TRBV5-4 and TRBJ2-5): ETGVTQSPTHLIKTRGQQVTLRCSSQSGHNTVSWYQQALGQGPQFIFQYYREEENGRGNFPPRFSGLQFPNYSSELNVNALELDDSALYLCASSHGETQYFGPGTRLLVL.

On this clone itself: One junction end disagrees with the germline gene, perhaps due to a read error. The genes are TRBV6-5 and TRBJ1-5; D may be TRBD1 (5 bases). CDR1 MNHEY and CDR2 SVGAGI come from the germline V gene. The CDR3 length is 15 residues. CDR3 amino acids: CASRPSQGGVQPQNF. The CDR3, as DNA: TGTGCCAGCAGGCCATCTCAGGGAGGGGTTCAGCCCCAGAATTTT.

This sequence joins TRBV10-3 and TRBJ1-1, with 9 nucleotides matching TRBD1. The germline gives CDR1 ENHRY, CDR2 SYGVKD. Trimming cost V 3 bases and J 4 bases; bases outside gene matches: 3. This CDR3 comprises 14 residues. CDR3 DNA sequence: TGTGCCATCAGTGAAGACAGGGGGGGCACTGAAGCTTTCTTT. This translates into CAISEDRGGTEAFF.

This chain uses TRBV5-4 with TRBJ2-3; 7 bases align to TRBD1. V gave up 0 bases and J gave up 4 bases; unmatched junction bases: 8. The CDR3 totals 16 residues. CDR1 and CDR2 (germline): SGHNT, YYREEE (reference sequence). The CDR3 region has the DNA TGTGCCAGCAGCTTGGATCCAGGGGGAATGTCAGATACGCAGTATTTT. This sequence encodes CASSLDPGGMSDTQYF. Full variable domain (remainder filled in from reference TRBV5-4 and TRBJ2-3): ETGVTQSPTHLIKTRGQQVTLRCSSQSGHNTVSWYQQALGQGPQFIFQYYREEENGRGNFPPRFSGLQFPNYSSELNVNALELDDSALYLCASSLDPGGMSDTQYFGPGTRLTVL.

The rearrangement links TRBV29-1 to TRBJ2-7; maybe TRBD1 (5 bases). Germline CDR1 reads SQVTM; CDR2 reads ANQGSEA. This CDR3 region has 13 residues. Trimming removed 3 bases from V and 3 bases from J, with 12 bases in between. In DNA, the CDR3 is TGCAGCGTTGAGGCGACAGCTGGCTACGAGCAGTACTTC. Protein product: CSVEATAGYEQYF.

In its sample, this clone was seen once. This rearrangement joins TRBV4-1 to TRBJ2-7; D is uncertain. V lost 3 bases and J 1 base, leaving 13 bases between the germline ends. The CDR3 sequence is 15 residues long. From germline, CDR1 is MGHRA and CDR2 YSYEKL. In DNA, the CDR3 is TGCGCCAGCAGCCACAACGCGCGAACTTCCTACGAGCAGTACTTC. The encoded protein is CASSHNARTSYEQYF.

This clone has more than one count but fewer than ten. The chain employs TRBV7-6 and TRBJ2-1; D is undetermined. Trimming removed 4 bases from V and 4 bases from J, with 5 bases in between. Germline V gene lookup returns CDR1 SGHVS and CDR2 FNYEAQ. This CDR3 spans 12 amino acids. CDR3 in amino acids: CASSSPYNEQFF. In nucleotides, the CDR3 is TGTGCCAGCAGCTCCCCGTACAATGAGCAGTTCTTC. Full variable domain (missing parts from reference TRBV7-6 and TRBJ2-1): GAGVSQSPRYKVTKRGQDVALRCDPISGHVSLYWYRQALGQGPEFLTYFNYEAQQDKSGLPNDRFSAERPEGSISTLTIQRTEQRDSAMYRCASSSPYNEQFFGPGTRLTVL.

About this clone itself: The junction does not match germline at one end; this may be a read error. The J gene is TRBJ2-7, the V gene TRBV5-4, with D maybe TRBD2 (6 bases). The germline gives CDR1 SGHNT, CDR2 YYREEE (reference sequence). The CDR3 contains 12 residues. The CDR3 loop is CASSFPGGLGDF. The DNA of the CDR3 is TGTGCCAGCAGCTTTCCCGGGGGACTCGGGGACTTC.

The chain recombines TRBV28 with TRBJ1-1; tentatively, D is TRBD1 (5 bases). Between the trimmed V and J ends, which lost 5 bases and 6 bases, there was a span of 19 bases. This CDR3 region has 15 residues. Germline V gene data show CDR1 as MDHEN and CDR2 as SYDVKM. The CDR3, as DNA: TGTGCCAGCAGTCTCTCATATGGGCGGGGGTCTGAAGCTTTCTTT. Encoded protein: CASSLSYGRGSEAFF. Full variable domain (missing parts from reference TRBV28 and TRBJ1-1): DVKVTQSSRYLVKRTGEKVFLECVQDMDHENMFWYRQDPGLGLRLIYFSYDVKMKEKGDIPEGYSVSREKKERFSLILESASTNQTSMYLCASSLSYGRGSEAFFGQGTRLTVV.

This clone was counted between two and nine times. The rearrangement joins TRBV7-9 to TRBJ2-5, with a possible D match to TRBD2 (5 bases). The assigned J gene may be wrong: the sequence end matches TRBJ2-7 better. CDR1 is SEHNR, CDR2 FQNEAQ, per germline (reference sequence). This CDR3 has 13 residues. CDR3 coding DNA: TGTGCCAGCACCCCGGGAATCTCCTACGAGCAGTACTTC. This translates into CASTPGISYEQYF.

This chain joins TRBV19 and TRBJ1-5; 11 positions agree with TRBD1. Germline CDR1 and CDR2: LNHDA and SQIVND (reference sequence). Trimming cost V 7 bases and J 4 bases; bases outside gene matches: 6. The CDR3 is made up of 15 amino acids. The chain's CDR3 is CASNPGQGGNQPQHF. The DNA for the CDR3 is TGTGCCAGTAACCCGGGACAGGGGGGAAATCAGCCCCAGCATTTT.

The chain carries TRBV5-1 and TRBJ2-4, with 9 bases aligning to TRBD1. Germline V lookup: CDR1 SGHRS, CDR2 YFSETQ. This CDR3 is built from 13 residues. Trimming removed 7 bases from V and 5 bases from J; junction bases left unmatched: 4. The CDR3 spells CASRQGGENIQYF. CDR3 coding DNA: TGCGCCAGCCGACAGGGGGGGGAAAACATTCAGTACTTC.

The V call is TRBV11-2, the J call TRBJ2-4; 7 bases map to TRBD1. Germline CDR1 reads SGHAT; CDR2 reads FQNNGV. CDR3 length equals 14 residues. The trim removed 5 bases at V and 7 bases at J, leaving 8 bases unmatched. The CDR3 sequence: CASSQPGTANIQYF. Written as DNA, the CDR3 is TGTGCCAGCAGCCAGCCCGGGACAGCTAACATTCAGTACTTC.

This chain joins TRBV28 and TRBJ1-1; D might be TRBD1 (5 bases). The CDR3 is 11 amino acids. V was cut by 3 bases and J by 11 bases, with 10 bases left in between. Germline-derived CDR1 and CDR2 are MDHEN and SYDVKM. The chain's CDR3 is CASSLGQGAFF. CDR3 sequence (DNA): TGTGCCAGCAGTTTGGGCCAGGGCGCTTTCTTT. Variable domain in full (rest from reference TRBV28 and TRBJ1-1): DVKVTQSSRYLVKRTGEKVFLECVQDMDHENMFWYRQDPGLGLRLIYFSYDVKMKEKGDIPEGYSVSREKKERFSLILESASTNQTSMYLCASSLGQGAFFGQGTRLTVV.

The gene calls are TRBV7-6 and TRBJ1-1; weak D call: TRBD1 (6 bases). The germline CDR1 and CDR2 sequences are SGHVS and FNYEAQ. This CDR3 region has 15 residues. Trimming removed 3 bases from V and 1 base from J, with 12 bases in between. CDR3 nucleotides: TGTGCCAGCAGCTTGAAACAGGGTGGGAACACTGAAGCTTTCTTT. It yields the protein CASSLKQGGNTEAFF.

CDR3 residues: CASSGQGTGETQYF. The CDR3 DNA reads as TGTGCCAGCTCGGGACAGGGGACGGGAGAGACCCAGTACTTC. V gene TRBV18 combines with J gene TRBJ2-5; 10 bases are a match to TRBD1. J lost 4 bases, V lost 6 bases, and 5 bases had no gene match. The CDR3 has 14 residues. Germline V CDR1 and CDR2: KGHSH, LQKENI.

The chain joins TRBV27 to TRBJ2-2, with TRBD1 as a possible D gene (6 bases). The germline V and J ends were trimmed by 1 base and 4 bases, with 10 bases remaining between them. CDR1 and CDR2 (germline): MNHEY, SMNVEV (reference sequence). The CDR3 sequence is 15 residues long. The CDR3 coding sequence is TGTGCCAGCAGTTTATGGGGGCCCGTCACCGGGGAGCTGTTTTTT. It specifies CASSLWGPVTGELFF.

V usage is TRBV7-9 and J usage is TRBJ2-3; tentatively, D is TRBD2 (6 bases). The CDR3 totals 15 residues. The V end lost 3 bases, the J end lost 2 bases, and 12 bases lay between the germline ends. Germline CDR1 is SEHNR and CDR2 is FQNEAQ (reference sequence). The CDR3 bases are TGTGCCAGCAGCTTTTCTAGCGAAGACACAGATACGCAGTATTTT. As protein: CASSFSSEDTDTQYF.

The V gene is TRBV5-1, the J gene TRBJ2-2; 8 bases map to TRBD1. This CDR3 region has 15 residues. V lost 10 bases to trimming and J lost 4 bases; unmatched junction nucleotides: 12. The germline CDR1 and CDR2 sequences are SGHRS and YFSETQ. In DNA, the CDR3 is TGCGCCTGCCGACCAGGGGGCGAGGGCACCGGGGAGCTGTTTTTT. Translating it yields CACRPGGEGTGELFF.

J is TRBJ1-1 and V is TRBV7-9, with D possibly TRBD1 on 6 matching bases. Germline CDR1 reads SEHNR; CDR2 reads FQNEAQ (reference sequence). The CDR3 consists of 15 residues. The ends were cut back, 5 bases at V and 5 bases at J, with 18 bases in the middle. The CDR3 protein is CASSPPGRGPTEAFF. CDR3 nucleotide sequence: TGTGCCAGCAGCCCCCCGGGCAGGGGCCCTACTGAAGCTTTCTTT.

The V call is TRBV5-1, the J call TRBJ2-5; no firm D call. The germline V gene has CDR1 SGHRS and CDR2 YFSETQ. The CDR3 is made up of 15 amino acids. Deletions cut 0 bases from V and 1 base from J, with 10 bases between. CDR3 in DNA: TGCGCCAGCAGCTTGGGCATCGTCGGCCAAGAGACCCAGTACTTC. Protein sequence: CASSLGIVGQETQYF. The full variable domain, rest sourced from reference TRBV5-1 and TRBJ2-5, is KAGVTQTPRYLIKTRGQQVTLSCSPISGHRSVSWYQQTPGQGLQFLFEYFSETQRNKGNFPGRFSGRQFSNSRSEMNVSTLELGDSALYLCASSLGIVGQETQYFGPGTRLLVL.

This chain uses TRBV25-1 with TRBJ1-5, with a tentative D call TRBD1 (6 bases). CDR3 length: 14 residues. The germline V and J ends were trimmed by 4 bases and 4 bases, with 11 bases remaining between them. The germline gives CDR1 MGHDK, CDR2 SYGVNS. As DNA, the CDR3 is TGTGCCAGCAGTGCAAGGGGGAAGAATCAGCCCCAGCATTTT. Protein: CASSARGKNQPQHF.

The chain has TRBV5-4 and TRBJ1-2, with a possible D match to TRBD1 (6 bases). Trimming removed 4 bases at V and 5 bases at J, with 18 bases between. Germline CDR1 and CDR2: SGHNT and YYREEE (reference sequence). The length of the CDR3 is 15 residues. The CDR3 sequence is CASSPDSPGIYGYTF. The CDR3 bases are TGTGCCAGCAGCCCGGACAGTCCCGGGATTTATGGCTACACCTTC.

CDR3 nucleotide sequence: TGTGCCAGCAGCTTGGCGGGGGGCTATGGCTACACCTTC. It encodes CASSLAGGYGYTF. V and J are TRBV5-4 and TRBJ1-2, with a tentative D call TRBD1 (5 bases). Germline V gene lookup returns CDR1 SGHNT and CDR2 YYREEE (reference sequence). The CDR3 is made up of 13 amino acids. Trimming left V 0 bases short and J 4 bases short, with 7 bases between.

V gene TRBV4-1 combines with J gene TRBJ2-2; possibly TRBD2 for D (5 bases). Per germline, CDR1 MGHRA and CDR2 YSYEKL. Trimming took 3 bases from V and 4 from J, leaving 9 bases between them. CDR3 length equals 14 residues. CDR3 sequence reads: CASSQVTSTGELFF. The CDR3 nucleotides are TGCGCCAGCAGCCAGGTTACTAGCACCGGGGAGCTGTTTTTT.